These 10 T cell receptor beta chains were sequenced from one sample in a study of CXCR3-negative and CXCR3-positive naive CD8 T cells. No antigens are known for them. General study points: Naive cells with CXCR3 showed TRB CDR3s that were more hydrophobic than those in CXCR3-negative naive cells.

The method, 5' RACE with UMI labels, was used to prepare the TRB cDNA libraries. TCRdb re-called the 5' RACE reads, yielding one record per CDR3 amino acid sequence without DNA. The sample includes some 120,000 distinct CDR3 sequences. The sequenced material came from naive CXCR3+ CD8+ T cells from blood. Noted subset: CD45RO-CCR7+CD27+CD95- naive CD8+ T cells expressing CXCR3 (TNR3+). The receptors here all came from a human donor in good health. Some clones in this sample may be carry-over from other donors' samples.

The chain is built from TRBV20-1 and TRBJ2-7; TCRdb calls TRBD2, which cannot be checked without DNA. Germline CDR1 DFQATT, CDR2 SNEGSKA (reference sequence). CDR3 size: 15 residues. Here the CDR3 reads CSARDREGSSYEQYF.

The V call is TRBV11-3, the J call TRBJ2-1; no DNA is available, so the TRBD2 call from TCRdb remains unchecked. The CDR3 consists of 15 residues. Germline CDR1 SGHNT, CDR2 YENEEA. The CDR3 here is CASSGIADPGSEQFF.

The chain employs TRBV6-5 and TRBJ1-2; without DNA, the TCRdb call of TRBD1 cannot be checked. Germline loops: CDR1 MNHEY, CDR2 SVGAGI. This CDR3 is built from 18 residues. CDR3 loop: CASSYSMGQGTRDYGYTF.

This rearrangement joins TRBV7-3 to TRBJ2-1; checking the TCRdb D call of TRBD1 is not possible without DNA. The CDR3 contains 16 residues. From germline, CDR1 is SGHTA and CDR2 FQGTGA. The chain's CDR3 is CASSSTDGDSYNEQFF.

The chain is built from TRBV6-2 or TRBV6-3 and TRBJ2-7; there is no DNA to check the TCRdb D call of TRBD1. There are 14 residues in the CDR3. The V gene's germline CDR1 is MNHEY and CDR2 SVGEGT. The CDR3 protein is CASSQTGYPYEQYF.

This chain uses TRBV20-1 with TRBJ2-3. CDR3 size: 13 residues. Per the germline V gene, CDR1 is DFQATT and CDR2 is SNEGSKA (reference sequence). This CDR3 is CSARDSRTDTQYF.

The chain couples TRBV6-6 to TRBJ1-1; TCRdb returns TRBD1, unconfirmable since there is no DNA. The CDR3 is 12 residues long. Germline values: CDR1 MNHNY, CDR2 SVGAGI (reference sequence). Here the CDR3 reads CASTEGATEAFF.

The V and J genes are TRBV29-1 and TRBJ2-1; TCRdb's D call, TRBD1, is unchecked because there is no DNA. Germline assignment: CDR1 SQVTM and CDR2 ANQGSEA. The CDR3 is made up of 14 amino acids. The CDR3 spells CSVESGTGNNEQYF.

The V and J genes are TRBV20-1 and TRBJ2-7; TCRdb's D call, TRBD1, is unchecked because there is no DNA. Germline V CDR1 and CDR2: DFQATT, SNEGSKA (reference sequence). The CDR3 covers 11 residues. CDR3 protein: CSAIRGYEQYF.

The rearrangement links TRBV25-1 to TRBJ1-1; TCRdb picks TRBD1, but there is no DNA to check that call. The CDR3 has 16 residues. CDR1 is MGHDK, CDR2 SYGVNS, per germline. CDR3 sequence reads: CASSEPAGGINTEAFF.